The sequence of this TCR beta chain was determined in a study of T cell changes during pregnancy in multiple sclerosis. The germline V gene has CDR1 SGHNT and CDR2 YYREEE (reference sequence). The CDR3 totals 15 residues. Trimming at V came to 4 bases and at J to 1 base, leaving 8 bases not matched to a gene. Some clones are missing from TCRdb's copy, which holds only in-frame ones; the method was immunoSEQ multiplex PCR. The table has under 85,000 clones, approximately 87% seen once. The rearrangement joins TRBV5-4 to TRBJ2-7, with 7 bases lining up with TRBD2. The specimen was peripheral blood, collected after pregnancy. This clonotype originated in a female donor in good health, enrolled as a control in a pregnancy study. The chain's CDR3 is CASSPGGGGSYEQYF. CDR3 nucleotide sequence: TGTGCCAGCAGCCCCGGCGGCGGGGGTTCCTACGAGCAGTACTTC.